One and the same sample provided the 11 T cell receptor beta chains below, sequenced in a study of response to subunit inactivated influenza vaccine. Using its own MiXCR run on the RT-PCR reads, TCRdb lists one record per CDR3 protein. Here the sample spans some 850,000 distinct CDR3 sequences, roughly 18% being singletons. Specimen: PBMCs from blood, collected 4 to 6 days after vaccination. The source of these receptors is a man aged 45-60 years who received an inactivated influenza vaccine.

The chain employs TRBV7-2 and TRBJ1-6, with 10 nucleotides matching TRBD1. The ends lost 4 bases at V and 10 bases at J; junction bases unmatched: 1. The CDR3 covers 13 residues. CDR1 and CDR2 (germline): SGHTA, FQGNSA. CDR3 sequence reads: CASSSGQGSPLHF. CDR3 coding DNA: TGTGCCAGCAGCTCGGGACAGGGGTCACCCCTCCACTTT.

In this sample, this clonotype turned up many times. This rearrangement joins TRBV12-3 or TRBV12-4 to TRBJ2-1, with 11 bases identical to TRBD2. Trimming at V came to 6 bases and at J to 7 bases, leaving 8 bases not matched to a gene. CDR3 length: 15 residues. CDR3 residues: CASSPTSGSLNEQFF. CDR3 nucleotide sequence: TGTGCCAGCAGCCCAACTAGCGGGAGTTTAAATGAGCAGTTCTTC.

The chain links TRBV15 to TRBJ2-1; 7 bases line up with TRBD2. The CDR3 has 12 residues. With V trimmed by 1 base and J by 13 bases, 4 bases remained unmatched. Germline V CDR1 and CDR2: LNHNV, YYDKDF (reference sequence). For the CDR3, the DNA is TGTGCCACCAGCAGAGCTAGCGGCCACCAGTTCTTC. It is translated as CATSRASGHQFF. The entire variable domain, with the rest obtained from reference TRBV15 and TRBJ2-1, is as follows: DAMVIQNPRYQVTQFGKPVTLSCSQTLNHNVMYWYQQKSSQAPKLLFHYYDKDFNNEADTPDNFQSRRPNTSFCFLDIRSPGLGDTAMYLCATSRASGHQFFGPGTRLTVL.

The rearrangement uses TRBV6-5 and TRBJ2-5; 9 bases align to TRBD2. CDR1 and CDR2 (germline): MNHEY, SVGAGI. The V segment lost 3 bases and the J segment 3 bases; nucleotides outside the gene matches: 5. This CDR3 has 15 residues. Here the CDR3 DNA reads TGTGCCAGCAGTTATAATGTAGCGGGAGAAGAGACCCAGTACTTC. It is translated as CASSYNVAGEETQYF.

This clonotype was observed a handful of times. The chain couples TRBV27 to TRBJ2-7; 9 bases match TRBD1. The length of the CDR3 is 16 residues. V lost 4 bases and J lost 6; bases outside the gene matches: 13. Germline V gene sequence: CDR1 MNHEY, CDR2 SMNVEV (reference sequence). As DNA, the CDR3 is TGTGCCAGCAGTTGGGGGGCGGGACAGGGTATTGGCGAGCAGTACTTC. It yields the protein CASSWGAGQGIGEQYF.

The CDR3 protein is CATSTEISSYEQYF. The CDR3 nucleotides are TGTGCCACCAGCACAGAAATTTCTTCCTACGAGCAGTACTTC. The chain carries TRBV15 and TRBJ2-7; D gene uncertain. The ends were cut back, 4 bases at V and 1 base at J, with 11 bases in the middle. Germline lookup yields CDR1 LNHNV and CDR2 YYDKDF (reference sequence). This CDR3 is 14 amino acids long.

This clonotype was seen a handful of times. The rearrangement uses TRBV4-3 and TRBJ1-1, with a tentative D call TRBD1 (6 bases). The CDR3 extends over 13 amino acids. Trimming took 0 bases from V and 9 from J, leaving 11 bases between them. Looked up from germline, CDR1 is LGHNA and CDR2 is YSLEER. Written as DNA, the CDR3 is TGCGCCAGCAGCCAAGATCAGGGGCGGAAAGCTTTCTTT. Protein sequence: CASSQDQGRKAFF.

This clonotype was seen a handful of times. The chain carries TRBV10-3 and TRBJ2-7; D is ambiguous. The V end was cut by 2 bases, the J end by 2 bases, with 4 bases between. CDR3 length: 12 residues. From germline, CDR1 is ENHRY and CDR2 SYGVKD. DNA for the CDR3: TGTGCCATCAGTGAGACAGCCTACGAGCAGTACTTC. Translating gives CAISETAYEQYF.

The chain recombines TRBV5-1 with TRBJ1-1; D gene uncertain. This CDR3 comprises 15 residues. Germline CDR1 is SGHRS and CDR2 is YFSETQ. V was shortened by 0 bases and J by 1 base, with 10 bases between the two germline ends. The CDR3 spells CASSLDSQRNTEAFF. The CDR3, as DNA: TGCGCCAGCAGCTTGGACAGTCAACGGAACACTGAAGCTTTCTTT.

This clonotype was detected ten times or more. This CDR3 is CASSLSGPQETQYF. The CDR3 region has the DNA TGCGCCAGCAGCTTGTCGGGGCCTCAAGAGACCCAGTACTTC. This chain uses TRBV5-1 with TRBJ2-5; D assignment may be TRBD1 or TRBD2 (5 bases each). V lost 1 base and J 2 bases, leaving 9 bases between the germline ends. Germline V gene lookup returns CDR1 SGHRS and CDR2 YFSETQ. The CDR3 length is 14 residues.

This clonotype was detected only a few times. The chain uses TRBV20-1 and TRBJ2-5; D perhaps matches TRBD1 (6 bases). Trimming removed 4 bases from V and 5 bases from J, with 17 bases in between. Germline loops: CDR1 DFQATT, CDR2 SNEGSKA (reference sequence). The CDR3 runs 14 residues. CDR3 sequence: CSATPPQGSETQYF. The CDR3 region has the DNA TGCAGTGCTACCCCGCCACAGGGTTCGGAGACCCAGTACTTC.